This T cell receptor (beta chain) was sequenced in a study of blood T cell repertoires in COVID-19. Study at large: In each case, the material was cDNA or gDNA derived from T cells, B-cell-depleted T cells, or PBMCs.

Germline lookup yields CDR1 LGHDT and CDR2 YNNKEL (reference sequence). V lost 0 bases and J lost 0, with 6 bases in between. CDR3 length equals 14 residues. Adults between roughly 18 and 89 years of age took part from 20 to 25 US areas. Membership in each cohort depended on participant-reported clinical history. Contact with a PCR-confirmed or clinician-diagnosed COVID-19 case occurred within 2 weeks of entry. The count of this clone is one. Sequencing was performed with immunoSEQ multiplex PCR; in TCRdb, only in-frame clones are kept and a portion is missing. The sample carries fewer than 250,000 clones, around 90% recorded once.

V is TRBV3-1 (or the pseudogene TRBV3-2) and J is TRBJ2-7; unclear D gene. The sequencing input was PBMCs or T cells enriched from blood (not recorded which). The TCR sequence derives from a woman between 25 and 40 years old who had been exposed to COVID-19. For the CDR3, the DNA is TGTGCCAGCAGCCAAGATCCAGACTCCTACGAGCAGTACTTC. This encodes CASSQDPDSYEQYF.